The 25 T cell receptor beta chains listed next were all sequenced from one sample in a study of preoperative IRX-2 immunotherapy in early breast cancer. Treatment reported: preoperative locoregional IRX-2 cytokine immunotherapy. This table comes from immunoSEQ multiplex PCR, and its TCRdb copy is limited to in-frame clones, with some not included. Among tens of thousands of clones, roughly 89% were seen once, and the ten largest hold roughly 1.6%. The source was tumor tissue, collected after IRX-2 immunotherapy. The receptors come from a human donor with breast cancer.

The V and J genes are TRBV6-8 and TRBJ1-5; 10 bases are a match to TRBD1. With V trimmed by 5 bases and J by 5 bases, 6 bases remained unmatched. The length of the CDR3 is 15 residues. Germline V gene data show CDR1 as MNHGY and CDR2 as SAAAGT. CDR3 DNA sequence: TGTGCCAGCAGTGTCGGGGACAGGGGTGATCAGCCCCAGCATTTT. Translating gives CASSVGDRGDQPQHF.

The chain is built from TRBV6-8 and TRBJ1-1, with TRBD1 as a possible D gene (5 bases). There are 12 residues in the CDR3. V lost 9 bases to trimming and J lost 5 bases, with 13 bases between them. The V gene's germline CDR1 is MNHGY and CDR2 SAAAGT. CDR3 in DNA: TGTGCCAGTTTTAGGGGCTGGACTGAAGCTTTCTTT. Amino acid sequence: CASFRGWTEAFF.

The chain has TRBV7-7 and TRBJ1-4; D is uncertain. The CDR3 is 15 amino acids. V was shortened by 1 base and J by 3 bases, with 9 bases between the two germline ends. The germline V gene encodes CDR1 SSHAT and CDR2 FNYEAQ (reference sequence). The chain's CDR3 is CASSLGYSANEKLFF. CDR3 nucleotides: TGTGCCAGCAGCTTAGGGTATTCAGCTAATGAAAAACTGTTTTTT.

The CDR3 DNA follows: TGTGCCAGCAGTTACGGGATGTCGGCTAGCACCGGGGAGCTGTTTTTT. Translated: CASSYGMSASTGELFF. The V gene is TRBV6-8, the J gene TRBJ2-2; D is uncertain. Per the germline V gene, CDR1 is MNHGY and CDR2 is SAAAGT. V was cut by 2 bases and J by 4 bases, with 14 bases left in between. The CDR3 is 16 residues long.

The chain combines TRBV28 with TRBJ1-4; 9 positions agree with TRBD1. The germline gives CDR1 MDHEN, CDR2 SYDVKM. V lost 6 bases to trimming and J lost 5 bases; unmatched junction nucleotides: 4. This CDR3 comprises 14 residues. Here the CDR3 reads CASSRGQGNEKLFF. The CDR3 DNA sequence: TGTGCCAGCAGCCGGGGACAGGGAAATGAAAAACTGTTTTTT.

The J gene is TRBJ2-3, the V gene TRBV23-1, with 10 nucleotides matching TRBD1. TRBV23-1 falls under the ORF class, with uncertain function. The J segment lost 4 bases and the V segment lost 0 bases, leaving 4 bases of the junction unmatched. This CDR3 has 16 residues. CDR3 residues: CASSQSGQGSPDTQYF. The CDR3 nucleotides are TGCGCCAGCAGTCAATCGGGACAGGGGAGTCCAGATACGCAGTATTTT.

This clone was seen a handful of times. This CDR3 is CASSLGMGITGELFF. As DNA, the CDR3 is TGTGCCAGCAGCTTGGGAATGGGGATTACCGGGGAGCTGTTTTTT. This rearrangement joins TRBV11-3 to TRBJ2-2, with D unresolved. The germline gives CDR1 SGHNT, CDR2 YENEEA. The CDR3 is 15 residues long. V was shortened by 3 bases and J by 5 bases, with 13 bases between the two germline ends.

This sequence joins TRBV19 and TRBJ1-4; no definite D call. V was shortened by 4 bases and J by 5 bases, with 11 bases between the two germline ends. Germline lookup yields CDR1 LNHDA and CDR2 SQIVND (reference sequence). The CDR3 contains 14 residues. CDR3 DNA sequence: TGTGCCAGTAGTACGAACAGCTGGAATGAAAAACTGTTTTTT. Translating it yields CASSTNSWNEKLFF.

This rearrangement joins TRBV5-1 to TRBJ1-6; D is perhaps TRBD1 (5 bases). V was shortened by 4 bases and J by 8 bases, with 19 bases between the two germline ends. The CDR3 loop spans 16 amino acids. Germline V gene data show CDR1 as SGHRS and CDR2 as YFSETQ. In DNA, the CDR3 is TGCGCCAGCAGCCCCCAAGGGACCGGGCGCGATTCACCCCTCCACTTT. Its protein is CASSPQGTGRDSPLHF.

The chain uses TRBV11-3 and TRBJ1-2, with 9 bases lining up with TRBD1. The CDR3 covers 15 residues. Germline trimming cut 4 bases from V and 11 bases from J; bases unmatched to any gene: 14. Germline values: CDR1 SGHNT, CDR2 YENEEA. The CDR3: CASSSLGDRAEGYTF. CDR3 DNA sequence: TGTGCCAGCAGCTCCCTAGGGGACAGGGCAGAGGGGTACACCTTC. Using reference TRBV11-3 and TRBJ1-2 for the parts outside the CDR3, the full variable domain is EAGVVQSPRYKIIEKKQPVAFWCNPISGHNTLYWYLQNLGQGPELLIRYENEEAVDDSQLPKDRFSAERLKGVDSTLKIQPAELGDSAVYLCASSSLGDRAEGYTFGSGTRLTVV.

This clone was seen a handful of times. The chain employs TRBV11-3 and TRBJ2-1; TRBD2 matches 8 bases. CDR1 is SGHNT, CDR2 YENEEA, per germline. The CDR3 has 16 residues. V gave up 2 bases and J gave up 4 bases; unmatched junction bases: 7. In nucleotides, the CDR3 is TGTGCCAGCAGCTTAACCCTTAGCGGGAATTACAATGAGCAGTTCTTC. Translated, it gives CASSLTLSGNYNEQFF.

This clone was picked up a small number of times. The chain is built from TRBV6-8 and TRBJ2-2; perhaps TRBD2 as D (5 bases). Germline CDR1 reads MNHGY; CDR2 reads SAAAGT. CDR3 length: 17 residues. V lost 3 bases to trimming and J lost 7 bases, with 21 bases between them. DNA of the CDR3: TGTGCCAGCAGTTATTCCGAGGCTAGCCTCTGGATCGGGGAGCTGTTTTTT. It translates to CASSYSEASLWIGELFF.

V usage is TRBV25-1 and J usage is TRBJ1-6; a weak D match, TRBD1 (6 bases). This CDR3 is 15 amino acids long. Germline V lookup: CDR1 MGHDK, CDR2 SYGVNS. V lost 4 bases to trimming and J lost 7 bases, with 14 bases between them. CDR3 sequence (DNA): TGTGCCAGCAGTGCCTCTACAGGGCAGAATTCACCCCTCCACTTT. It codes for CASSASTGQNSPLHF.

This chain connects TRBV6-1 to TRBJ2-1; TRBD1 is a possible D gene (5 bases). This CDR3 spans 13 amino acids. CDR1 is MNHNS and CDR2 is SASEGT in the germline V gene. The V and J ends lost 0 bases and 15 bases respectively, with 15 bases between them. CDR3 bases: TGTGCCAGCAGTGAAGCGCTTGCACTAAGGGGGTTCTTC. Protein: CASSEALALRGFF.

The rearrangement links TRBV29-1 to TRBJ1-1; 7 nucleotides match TRBD1. The CDR3 extends over 16 amino acids. Germline V gene lookup returns CDR1 SQVTM and CDR2 ANQGSEA. Here the CDR3 reads CATKPGTDGILDEAFF. The CDR3 nucleotides read TGCGCCACCAAGCCCGGGACAGATGGGATTTTGGATGAAGCTTTCTTT.

The chain combines TRBV6-1 with TRBJ2-7; perhaps D is TRBD1 or TRBD2 (5 bases each). Between the trimmed V and J ends, which lost 1 base and 8 bases, there was a span of 15 bases. Germline-derived CDR1 and CDR2 are MNHNS and SASEGT. CDR3 size: 14 residues. CDR3 sequence reads: CASSEGGIDTQQYV. In DNA, the CDR3 is TGTGCCAGCAGTGAAGGGGGGATTGATACGCAGCAGTACGTC.

The J gene is TRBJ1-5, the V gene TRBV29-1; 8 bases align to TRBD1. CDR3 length: 14 amino acids. J gave up 5 bases and V 4 bases, and 7 bases lay outside the gene matches. Germline assignment: CDR1 SQVTM and CDR2 ANQGSEA. The CDR3 region has the DNA TGCAGCGTTGGGTCAGGGGGCGCCGATCAGCCCCAGCATTTT. It is translated as CSVGSGGADQPQHF.

V is TRBV28 and J is TRBJ1-1, with TRBD1 matching 7 bases. The CDR3 is made up of 15 amino acids. The V gene end was trimmed by 0 bases and the J gene end by 4 bases; junction bases not matched to a gene: 5. Germline assignment: CDR1 MDHEN and CDR2 SYDVKM. CDR3 DNA sequence: TGTGCCAGCAGTTTATGGGACCAGGGGGGCACTGAAGCTTTCTTT. This encodes CASSLWDQGGTEAFF.

The chain recombines TRBV12-5 with TRBJ2-3; D ambiguous. Trimming removed 0 bases from V and 0 bases from J, with 13 bases in between. CDR3 length equals 17 residues. The germline V gene has CDR1 LGHNT and CDR2 FRNRAP. The DNA for the CDR3 is TGTGCTAGTGGTTTGGTGCCCGATGGGATTAGCACAGATACGCAGTATTTT. Its translation: CASGLVPDGISTDTQYF.

The rearrangement joins TRBV6-8 to TRBJ1-2; D remains unclear. The germline gives CDR1 MNHGY, CDR2 SAAAGT. Between the trimmed V and J ends, which lost 2 bases and 2 bases, there was a span of 9 bases. CDR3 length: 14 amino acids. The DNA of the CDR3 is TGTGCCAGCAGTTACAAGGGAATGAACTATGGCTACACCTTC. It yields the protein CASSYKGMNYGYTF.

The chain recombines TRBV11-3 with TRBJ2-3; 12 bases are shared with TRBD2. In germline, CDR1 is SGHNT, CDR2 YENEEA. The CDR3 sequence is 16 residues long. V was pared by 5 bases and J by 2 bases, with 5 bases of the junction left unmatched. The CDR3 loop is CASSPGLAGNTDTQYF. The DNA for the CDR3 is TGTGCCAGCAGCCCCGGACTAGCGGGGAACACAGATACGCAGTATTTT.

J is TRBJ2-3 and V is TRBV6-8; D ambiguous. The CDR3 loop spans 15 amino acids. CDR1 MNHGY and CDR2 SAAAGT come from the germline V gene. Trimming took 3 bases from V and 0 from J, leaving 10 bases between them. In DNA, the CDR3 is TGTGCCAGCAGTTATGCGCGGCTAAGCACAGATACGCAGTATTTT. Amino acid sequence: CASSYARLSTDTQYF.

The chain couples TRBV11-3 to TRBJ2-5; 13 bases are a match to TRBD2. This CDR3 is 16 amino acids long. The trim removed 4 bases at V and 4 bases at J, leaving 6 bases unmatched. Germline CDR1 and CDR2: SGHNT and YENEEA. The CDR3 loop is CASSSGLAGVLETQYF. The DNA of the CDR3 is TGTGCCAGCAGCTCCGGACTAGCGGGAGTGTTAGAGACCCAGTACTTC.

The CDR3 DNA reads as TGCGCCAGCAGCCAAGAGGCTAGCGGGAGCCCAGAAGCCGGGGAGCTGTTTTTT. Its translation: CASSQEASGSPEAGELFF. The V call is TRBV23-1, the J call TRBJ2-2; 10 bases map to TRBD2. TRBV23-1 is assigned to the ORF class and has an uncertain function. Trimming removed 6 bases from V and 6 bases from J; junction bases left unmatched: 16. The CDR3 covers 18 residues.

The chain recombines TRBV18 with TRBJ1-1, with D perhaps TRBD1 (5 bases). V lost 3 bases to trimming and J lost 5 bases, with 13 bases between them. Germline assignment: CDR1 KGHSH and CDR2 LQKENI. This CDR3 is 14 amino acids long. CDR3 DNA: TGTGCCAGCTCACCCCAGGGAGGGGAGACTGAAGCTTTCTTT. This gives the protein CASSPQGGETEAFF.